One TCR beta chain is described in this entry. CDR3 length equals 17 residues. Trimming removed 5 bases from V and 0 bases from J; junction bases left unmatched: 3. Germline assignment: CDR1 SGHVS and CDR2 FNYEAQ. This sample was taken from a study of blood T cell repertoires in COVID-19. Original processing methods: Estimated nucleated cell counts came from reference gene primer amplification. The table came from immunoSEQ multiplex PCR; TCRdb's copy has only in-frame clones and leaves some out. D and trimming come from the DNA, and the V and J calls and clone size come from that table. The table lists 200,000 to 250,000 clones, over 80% of them singletons.

The sample taken for sequencing was PBMCs or T cells enriched from blood (not recorded which). The clonotype was recovered from a man in his late teens or twenties with acute COVID-19. The chain carries TRBV7-6 and TRBJ2-1, with 14 positions matching TRBD2. The CDR3 reads CASSTGTSGGSYNEQFF. The CDR3, as DNA: TGTGCCAGCAGCACAGGGACTAGCGGGGGCTCCTACAATGAGCAGTTCTTC.